The 28 T cell receptor beta chains presented below share a single source sample, sequenced in a study of regulatory T cells in long-lasting Graves disease. Sample time point: persistent/refractory GD, antithyroid drugs over 5 years with positive TRAb. PBMC RNA served as the TCR library source. Construction of TCR beta libraries relied on iRepertoire HTBI primers and on Arm-PCR targeting CDR3 regions. TCRdb called the multiplex PCR reads again in MiXCR, with one record for every CDR3 protein. This table holds 350,000 to 500,000 distinct CDR3 sequences, 21% found once. The sample in question was peripheral blood mononuclear cells (PBMCs), obtained when the disease was refractory, from a patient treated with antithyroid drugs. These receptors originate from a female donor with Graves disease.

This clonotype occurred a few times. The J gene is TRBJ2-3, the V gene TRBV28, with TRBD2 identical over 10 bases. CDR1 and CDR2 (germline): MDHEN, SYDVKM. V lost 6 bases and J lost 0; bases outside the gene matches: 9. The CDR3 length is 17 residues. The CDR3 spells CASSTLTSGASTDTQYF. The CDR3 coding sequence is TGTGCCAGCAGCACGCTCACTAGCGGGGCTAGCACAGATACGCAGTATTTT.

As concerns this clonotype: This sequence may be a read error, since a much larger clone differs from it by one base. The chain uses TRBV5-1 and TRBJ2-2; D is unclear. V lost 4 bases to trimming and J lost 0 bases, with 10 bases between them. CDR1 and CDR2 from the germline V gene are SGHRS and YFSETQ. The length of the CDR3 is 15 residues. CDR3: CASSPVRANTGELFF. The CDR3, as DNA: TGCGCCAGCAGCCCGGTTAGGGCGAACACCGGGGAGCTGTTTTTT.

CDR3 nucleotide sequence: TGTGCCAGCTCACAGAAGACTAGCGGGAGGGCTCACACCGGGGAGCTGTTTTTT. Translation: CASSQKTSGRAHTGELFF. This chain links TRBV18 with TRBJ2-2; TRBD2 aligns across 14 bases. Germline CDR1 reads KGHSH; CDR2 reads LQKENI. After removal of 4 bases from V and 3 bases from J, the junction contained 7 bases not matched to a gene. The CDR3 extends over 18 amino acids. The full variable domain, completed using reference TRBV18 and TRBJ2-2, is NAGVMQNPRHLVRRRGQEARLRCSPMKGHSHVYWYRQLPEEGLKFMVYLQKENIIDESGMPKERFSAEFPKEGPSILRIQQVVRGDSAAYFCASSQKTSGRAHTGELFFGEGSRLTVL.

This clonotype has just a few counts. V is TRBV20-1 and J is TRBJ1-5, with D unresolved. CDR1 DFQATT and CDR2 SNEGSKA come from the germline V gene (reference sequence). V was cut by 7 bases and J by 2 bases, with 9 bases left in between. CDR3 size: 12 residues. The CDR3: CSVSPGNQPQHF. CDR3 nucleotides: TGCAGTGTCTCTCCGGGCAATCAGCCCCAGCATTTT.

This clonotype has at least ten counts. The gene calls are TRBV28 and TRBJ1-5; D gene uncertain. The germline V gene encodes CDR1 MDHEN and CDR2 SYDVKM. Trimming pared 4 bases from V and 0 bases from J, leaving 22 bases between. CDR3 length: 19 amino acids. As DNA, the CDR3 is TGTGCCAGCAGTTCCGGACGGGGTAGAAAATTTTATAGCAATCAGCCCCAGCATTTT. Its translation is CASSSGRGRKFYSNQPQHF.

This clonotype was observed a few times. The genes are TRBV6-5 and TRBJ2-5; D remains unclear. Germline lookup yields CDR1 MNHEY and CDR2 SVGAGI. This CDR3 region has 14 residues. Trimming removed 4 bases at V and 3 bases at J, with 12 bases between. The DNA of the CDR3 is TGTGCCAGCAGTTCCCCCGGATCGAAAGAGACCCAGTACTTC. Translation: CASSSPGSKETQYF.

This rearrangement joins TRBV20-1 to TRBJ2-7, with 10 bases that match TRBD2. Germline V gene data show CDR1 as DFQATT and CDR2 as SNEGSKA (reference sequence). CDR3 length: 17 amino acids. With V trimmed by 3 bases and J by 4 bases, 15 bases remained unmatched. The DNA of the CDR3 is TGCAGTGCTAGTCCCCTAGCGGGAGCATGGGCTCTATACGAGCAGTACTTC. This codes for CSASPLAGAWALYEQYF.

Comment on this clonotype: A much larger clone lies one base from this, so it may be a read error. This sequence joins TRBV6-1 and TRBJ2-5; tentative D call: TRBD1 (6 bases). The germline CDR1 and CDR2 sequences are MNHNS and SASEGT. This CDR3 is built from 13 residues. Trimming cost V 4 bases and J 1 base, with 7 bases left between them. The DNA of the CDR3 is TGTGCCAGCAGTGCGACAGGCCAAGAGACCCAGTACTTC. Protein sequence: CASSATGQETQYF.

This clonotype showed up many times. The rearrangement uses TRBV20-1 and TRBJ2-5, with 9 bases lining up with TRBD2. CDR1 is DFQATT, CDR2 SNEGSKA, per germline (reference sequence). The J segment lost 3 bases and the V segment lost 4 bases, leaving 3 bases of the junction unmatched. The CDR3 length is 13 residues. In DNA, the CDR3 is TGCAGTGCTACGGGACTAGCAGAAGAGACCCAGTACTTC. Translated: CSATGLAEETQYF.

Points on this clonotype: A much bigger clone sits one base away, suggesting this may be a read error. Lacking the conserved final phenylalanine or tryptophan, this CDR3 likely reflects a read error. The rearrangement uses TRBV3-1 and TRBJ1-1, with TRBD1 matching 10 bases. The V gene end was trimmed by 4 bases and the J gene end by 8 bases; junction bases not matched to a gene: 10. Germline V gene lookup returns CDR1 LGHDT and CDR2 YNNKEL (reference sequence). The CDR3 is 15 residues long. The CDR3 nucleotides are TGTGCCAGCAGCCGCAGACCGGGACAGGGGACCGAAGCTTTCCTT. It yields the protein CASSRRPGQGTEAFL.

The rearrangement uses TRBV6-1 and TRBJ2-7; TRBD2 is a possible D gene (5 bases). The CDR3 runs 16 residues. The ends were cut back, 6 bases at V and 5 bases at J, with 23 bases in the middle. The germline CDR1 and CDR2 sequences are MNHNS and SASEGT. The CDR3, as DNA: TGTGCCAGCAGCGGACGGATCCCGAACCCGGGGAACGAGCAGTACTTC. It specifies CASSGRIPNPGNEQYF.

The V and J genes are TRBV9 and TRBJ2-2; possible D gene TRBD2, 5 bases. Trimming removed 0 bases at V and 3 bases at J, with 12 bases between. The CDR3 covers 16 residues. Germline CDR1 SGDLS, CDR2 YYNGEE. The CDR3 sequence is CASSVEASRDTGELFF. For the CDR3, the DNA is TGTGCCAGCAGCGTAGAAGCTAGCCGCGACACCGGGGAGCTGTTTTTT.

This clonotype was counted at least ten times. V and J are TRBV20-1 and TRBJ2-5; tentative D call: TRBD1 (7 bases). From germline, CDR1 is DFQATT and CDR2 SNEGSKA (reference sequence). The CDR3 contains 17 residues. Trimming pared 0 bases from V and 5 bases from J, leaving 22 bases between. CDR3: CSARDLLEAGGKETQYF. The CDR3 DNA reads as TGCAGTGCTAGAGATTTGTTGGAGGCAGGGGGGAAGGAGACCCAGTACTTC.

This clonotype showed up just a few times. CDR3 residues: CSAVSETNSPLHF. The CDR3, as DNA: TGCAGTGCTGTCTCAGAAACGAATTCACCCCTCCACTTT. This chain uses TRBV20-1 with TRBJ1-6; no firm D call. CDR3 size: 13 residues. Trimming shortened V by 5 bases and J by 7 bases, and 12 bases separated the two germline ends. CDR1 is DFQATT and CDR2 is SNEGSKA in the germline V gene (reference sequence).

This clonotype was found a few times. CDR3 in DNA: TGTGCTAGCCCTAGAGGGGGGGTTCGGAACACTGAAGCTTTCTTT. Translated, it gives CASPRGGVRNTEAFF. The gene calls are TRBV7-7 and TRBJ1-1; D perhaps matches TRBD1 (6 bases). The germline CDR1 and CDR2 sequences are SSHAT and FNYEAQ (reference sequence). This CDR3 contains 15 residues.

Ten or more counts support this clonotype. This rearrangement joins TRBV29-1 to TRBJ2-7; perhaps D is TRBD1 or TRBD2 (5 bases each). Germline loops: CDR1 SQVTM, CDR2 ANQGSEA. The CDR3 consists of 14 residues. V was trimmed by 0 bases and J by 6 bases, leaving 15 bases between them. CDR3 nucleotides: TGCAGCGTTGAAGAAAGTGGATCCGGGGCCGAGCAGTACTTC. Amino acids: CSVEESGSGAEQYF.

This clonotype was counted many times. The chain is built from TRBV29-1 and TRBJ2-7; TRBD1 might be the D (6 bases). CDR3 length equals 13 residues. Trimming shortened V by 5 bases and J by 3 bases, and 14 bases separated the two germline ends. Germline loops: CDR1 SQVTM, CDR2 ANQGSEA. The CDR3 nucleotides read TGCAGCGTTACCTGGGGACATAACTACGAGCAGTACTTC. Its protein product is CSVTWGHNYEQYF.

This clonotype was counted a few times. This chain connects TRBV19 to TRBJ2-5; the match to TRBD2 covers 7 bases. The CDR3 covers 14 residues. CDR1 is LNHDA, CDR2 SQIVND, per germline (reference sequence). The V gene end was trimmed by 6 bases and the J gene end by 7 bases; junction bases not matched to a gene: 11. CDR3 sequence reads: CASRSGASGGTQYF. The CDR3 region has the DNA TGTGCCAGTAGGAGCGGGGCCTCCGGGGGGACCCAGTACTTC. The variable domain in full, with the rest retrieved from reference TRBV19 and TRBJ2-5, is DGGITQSPKYLFRKEGQNVTLSCEQNLNHDAMYWYRQDPGQGLRLIYYSQIVNDFQKGDIAEGYSVSREKKESFPLTVTSAQKNPTAFYLCASRSGASGGTQYFGPGTRLLVL.

The table lists this clonotype with a few counts. The chain employs TRBV29-1 and TRBJ2-3, with D unresolved. The germline V gene has CDR1 SQVTM and CDR2 ANQGSEA. The V end was cut by 6 bases, the J end by 2 bases, with 9 bases between. The CDR3 has 12 residues. CDR3 in DNA: TGCAGCGTGGCCCCCTTCACAGATACGCAGTATTTT. Its translation: CSVAPFTDTQYF.

The sample holds many counts of this clonotype. The chain links TRBV2 to TRBJ1-5; D is unclear. The CDR3 spans 15 residues. The germline V gene has CDR1 SNHLY and CDR2 FYNNEI. The germline V and J ends were trimmed by 0 bases and 3 bases, with 9 bases remaining between them. The CDR3 DNA sequence: TGTGCCAGCAGTGAAGCTGCAGCCTACAATCAGCCCCAGCATTTT. Amino acid sequence: CASSEAAAYNQPQHF. The full variable domain, rest sourced from reference TRBV2 and TRBJ1-5, is EPEVTQTPSHQVTQMGQEVILRCVPISNHLYFYWYRQILGQKVEFLVSFYNNEISEKSEIFDDQFSVERPDGSNFTLKIRSTKLEDSAMYFCASSEAAAYNQPQHFGDGTRLSIL.

This clonotype was seen at least ten times. The V and J genes are TRBV24-1 and TRBJ2-2; D possibly corresponds to TRBD2 (5 bases). CDR1 is KGHDR, CDR2 SFDVKD, per germline. The CDR3 has 14 amino acids. Trimming removed 9 bases from V and 3 bases from J, with 13 bases in between. As DNA, the CDR3 is TGTGCCACCTCTGGAGTGCGGGACACCGGGGAGCTGTTTTTT. It encodes CATSGVRDTGELFF.

In this sample, this clonotype turned up many times. The chain uses TRBV28 and TRBJ2-5; TRBD2 is a possible D gene (6 bases). V lost 2 bases, J lost 1 base, and 8 bases lay in between. This CDR3 has 14 amino acids. Germline V gene sequence: CDR1 MDHEN, CDR2 SYDVKM. CDR3 protein: CASSLAGPQETQYF. The CDR3 DNA reads as TGTGCCAGCAGTTTAGCGGGGCCCCAAGAGACCCAGTACTTC.

V gene TRBV2 combines with J gene TRBJ1-5, with D unclear. Germline V gives CDR1 SNHLY, CDR2 FYNNEI. This CDR3 is 13 amino acids long. The ends were cut back, 8 bases at V and 4 bases at J, with 12 bases in the middle. This CDR3 reads CASLNSLNQPQHF. The CDR3 DNA follows: TGTGCCAGCTTGAACTCCTTAAATCAGCCCCAGCATTTT.

This clonotype was recorded a few times. CDR3 bases: TGTGCCAGCAGCTACCCGACAGGGGAAGCACCCCTCCACTTT. The encoded protein is CASSYPTGEAPLHF. The chain carries TRBV5-8 and TRBJ1-6; TRBD1 agrees at 8 bases. J gave up 11 bases and V 3 bases, and 7 bases lay outside the gene matches. This CDR3 region has 14 residues. Germline V gene lookup returns CDR1 SGHTS and CDR2 YDEGEE.

This clonotype was observed at least ten times. J is TRBJ2-5 and V is TRBV20-1; D is possibly TRBD1 (5 bases). V was trimmed by 0 bases and J by 5 bases, leaving 13 bases between them. Germline-derived CDR1 and CDR2 are DFQATT and SNEGSKA (reference sequence). This CDR3 is built from 14 residues. The CDR3: CSARDPQGWETQYF. Written as DNA, the CDR3 is TGCAGTGCTAGAGATCCTCAGGGCTGGGAGACCCAGTACTTC.

This clonotype was counted a few times. This rearrangement joins TRBV7-9 to TRBJ2-1; TRBD2 agrees at 13 bases. Germline loops: CDR1 SEHNR, CDR2 FQNEAQ (reference sequence). The CDR3 contains 15 residues. Germline trimming cut 6 bases from V and 9 bases from J; bases unmatched to any gene: 8. The CDR3 protein is CASSRPGLAGAEQFF. The CDR3 DNA is TGTGCCAGCAGTCGACCTGGACTAGCGGGAGCTGAGCAGTTCTTC.

The J gene is TRBJ1-1, the V gene TRBV2, with D tentatively TRBD1 (5 bases). The CDR3 consists of 13 residues. CDR1 SNHLY and CDR2 FYNNEI come from the germline V gene. Trimming took 10 bases from V and 1 from J, leaving 13 bases between them. The CDR3 loop reads CAKPGGSNTEAFF. CDR3 sequence (DNA): TGTGCCAAACCCGGGGGGTCGAACACTGAAGCTTTCTTT.

This clonotype was counted a few times. V gene TRBV19 combines with J gene TRBJ1-1; D gene ambiguous. The germline CDR1 and CDR2 sequences are LNHDA and SQIVND (reference sequence). Between the trimmed V and J ends, which lost 0 bases and 0 bases, there was a span of 5 bases. CDR3 size: 14 residues. The CDR3 is CASSIDRVNTEAFF. In DNA form, the CDR3 reads TGTGCCAGTAGTATAGATAGGGTGAACACTGAAGCTTTCTTT. Looking up the rest from reference TRBV19 and TRBJ1-1 gives the full variable domain: DGGITQSPKYLFRKEGQNVTLSCEQNLNHDAMYWYRQDPGQGLRLIYYSQIVNDFQKGDIAEGYSVSREKKESFPLTVTSAQKNPTAFYLCASSIDRVNTEAFFGQGTRLTVV.